The TCR beta chain under discussion was sequenced for a study of early T cells in non-severe SARS-CoV-2 infection. V lost 4 bases to trimming and J lost 3 bases, with 9 bases between them. Per germline, CDR1 SGHDN and CDR2 FVKESK. The CDR3 length is 13 residues. TCRdb processed the 5' RACE reads anew with MiXCR; each CDR3 protein has one entry. The sample lists about 100,000 distinct CDR3 sequences; around 13% were seen once. The sequence derives from an adult who was a healthcare worker with PCR-confirmed SARS-CoV-2 infection or an uninfected control (not recorded which). The V and J genes are TRBV14 and TRBJ1-1, with D hard to call. The sample was whole blood. The DNA for the CDR3 is TGTGCCAGCAGCCGCACAAGGGACACTGAAGCTTTCTTT. Protein: CASSRTRDTEAFF.